This TCR beta chain was sequenced for a study of beta chain features in type 1 diabetes. Many counts were recorded for this clone. The same CDR3 can be traced to other DNA sequences in this sample. All of the isolated RNA was reverse transcribed, so expressed TCRB transcripts were sequenced. TCRdb's table, derived via immunoSEQ multiplex PCR, lists solely in-frame clones and lacks some. Seen here are about 140,000 clones, about 9.1% observed once, and the top ten hold almost 0.65%. The CDR3 spans 16 residues. Germline CDR1 KGHSH, CDR2 LQKENI. V was pared by 3 bases and J by 4 bases, with 4 bases of the junction left unmatched.

The clonotype was recovered from a woman aged 40 to 50 in good health. Source material: central memory CD4+ T cells from blood. The chain links TRBV18 to TRBJ2-7; TRBD2 matches at 15 bases. DNA of the CDR3: TGTGCCAGCTCACCGCCCGGGACTAGCGGGGGGTACGAGCAGTACTTC. Translated: CASSPPGTSGGYEQYF.